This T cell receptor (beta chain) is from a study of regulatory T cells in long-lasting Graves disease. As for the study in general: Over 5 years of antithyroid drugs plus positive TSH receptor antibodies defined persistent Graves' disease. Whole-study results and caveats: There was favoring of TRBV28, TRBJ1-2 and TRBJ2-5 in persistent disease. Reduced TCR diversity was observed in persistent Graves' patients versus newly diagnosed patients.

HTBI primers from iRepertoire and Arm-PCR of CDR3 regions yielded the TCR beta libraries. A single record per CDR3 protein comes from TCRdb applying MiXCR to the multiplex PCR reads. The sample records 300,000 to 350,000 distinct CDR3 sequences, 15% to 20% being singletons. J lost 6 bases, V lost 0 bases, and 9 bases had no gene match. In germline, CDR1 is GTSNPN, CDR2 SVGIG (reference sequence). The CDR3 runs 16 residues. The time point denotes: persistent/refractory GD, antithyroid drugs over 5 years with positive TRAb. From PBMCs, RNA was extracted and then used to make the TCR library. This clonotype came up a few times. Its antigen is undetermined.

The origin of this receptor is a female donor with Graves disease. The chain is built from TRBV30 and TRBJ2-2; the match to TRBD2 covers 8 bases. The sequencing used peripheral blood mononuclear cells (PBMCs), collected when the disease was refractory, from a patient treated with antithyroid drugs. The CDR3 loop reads CAWSVGGGRVPGELFF. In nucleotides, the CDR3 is TGTGCCTGGAGTGTCGGGGGGGGCAGGGTTCCCGGGGAGCTGTTTTTT.